Listed below are T cell receptor beta chains from one sample, sequenced in a study of blood T cell repertoires in COVID-19. The protocol was immunoSEQ multiplex PCR, while the TCRdb copy is restricted to in-frame clones and leaves out a portion. The sample lists fewer than 150,000 clones; 75% to 90% were seen once. The sequencing sample was made of peripheral blood. These TCRs come from a human donor in a cohort sampled during active COVID-19. CDR3s include the opening cysteine and the closing phenylalanine or tryptophan. The D gene is left open where the match is weak. Rows give clone size only sometimes, using once, few, many, or a class for an expanded clone.

D gene,clone size,J gene,V gene,CDR3 DNA,CDR3 protein
-,few,TRBJ1-1,TRBV19,TGTGCCAGTAGTTTCCGGAACACTGAAGCTTTCTTT,CASSFRNTEAFF
-,-,TRBJ1-6,TRBV7-2,TGTGCCAGCAGCTTAAGTTCCAGGGGCTCTTCACCCCTCCACTTT,CASSLSSRGSSPLHF
TRBD2,-,TRBJ2-2,TRBV3-1/TRBV3-2,TGTGCCAGCAGCCCCCGGGCGGGGGGGAACACCGGGGAGCTGTTTTTT,CASSPRAGGNTGELFF
-,-,TRBJ2-1,TRBV6-1,TGTGCCAGCAGTGAAGCGCATCACAGCAATGAGCAGTTCTTC,CASSEAHHSNEQFF
-,-,TRBJ1-3,TRBV5-1,TGCGCCAGCAGCTTAACAGGGCCAGGAAACACCATATATTTT,CASSLTGPGNTIYF
TRBD2,-,TRBJ2-5,TRBV5-6,TGTGCCAGCAGCTTGGCGGCTAGCGGGCCCCAAGAGACCCAGTACTTC,CASSLAASGPQETQYF
-,-,TRBJ2-3,TRBV7-9,TGTGCCAGCAGCTTAAGTGGTTGGGAGGCAGATACGCAGTATTTT,CASSLSGWEADTQYF
-,-,TRBJ1-1,TRBV10-3,TGTGCCATCAGTGAGTCGATAGAGGGAGGGCTGAACACTGAAGCTTTCTTT,CAISESIEGGLNTEAFF
TRBD2,once,TRBJ2-1,TRBV19,TGTGCCAGTAGTATATCAGGACTAGCGGCTCATGAGCAGTTCTTC,CASSISGLAAHEQFF
TRBD2,-,TRBJ2-5,TRBV5-1,TGCGCCAGCAGCCCCGGGGAGCGGGGGCCGGCTGAGGAGACCCAGTACTTC,CASSPGERGPAEETQYF
TRBD2,-,TRBJ2-1,TRBV19,TGTGCCAGTAGTATAGGAGCGGGACCTAACAATGAGCAGTTCTTC,CASSIGAGPNNEQFF
-,-,TRBJ1-1,TRBV2,TGTGCCAGCAGTGTTATCCCCAGCGAGGAAGCTTTCTTT,CASSVIPSEEAFF
-,-,TRBJ1-4,TRBV19,TGTGCCAGTCAGGTGCGGACACGTTCATTAAAACTGTTTTTT,CASQVRTRSLKLFF
-,-,TRBJ1-1,TRBV5-1,TGCGCCAGCAGCTGGCCCGTCGGGGGTGTGAACACTGAAGCTTTCTTT,CASSWPVGGVNTEAFF
-,-,TRBJ2-3,TRBV30,TGTGCCTGGAGGGGGGGGGCCGTGACAGATACGCAGTATTTT,CAWRGGAVTDTQYF
-,-,TRBJ2-6,TRBV30,TGTGCCTGGAGTGTACTATCTGGGGCCAACGTCCTGACTTTC,CAWSVLSGANVLTF
-,-,TRBJ1-1,TRBV4-1,TGCGCCACCCCAGGGGCGCCTGTGAACACTGAAGCTTTCTTT,CATPGAPVNTEAFF
TRBD1,-,TRBJ1-4,TRBV7-2,TGTGCCAGCAGCGCGACGACAGGGTACAATGAAAAACTGTTTTTT,CASSATTGYNEKLFF
-,once,TRBJ1-2,TRBV3-1/TRBV3-2,TGTGCCAGCACTCAAGGGGTAGGGAACTATGGCTACACCTTC,CASTQGVGNYGYTF
TRBD2,-,TRBJ2-3,TRBV6-5,TGTGCCAGCAGTTCGCGTAGCGGGACTGGCACAGATACGCAGTATTTT,CASSSRSGTGTDTQYF
TRBD1,few,TRBJ1-6,TRBV10-2,TGCGCCAGCAGGGACAGGGGGGATTCACCCCTCCACTTT,CASRDRGDSPLHF
TRBD2,-,TRBJ2-3,TRBV2,TGTGCCAGCATTCTAGCGGGCTTGGCAGATACGCAGTATTTT,CASILAGLADTQYF
-,-,TRBJ2-3,TRBV30,TGTGCCTGGACTCCGGGGGGCACAGATACGCAGTATTTT,CAWTPGGTDTQYF
TRBD1,-,TRBJ1-5,TRBV30,TGTGCCTGGAGTGCAGAAGACAGGGGGAATCAGCCCCAGCATTTT,CAWSAEDRGNQPQHF
-,-,TRBJ1-2,TRBV5-6,TGTGCCAGCAGCTTGGTAGCGTTTCGCTATGGCTACACCTTC,CASSLVAFRYGYTF
-,-,TRBJ2-5,TRBV20-1,TGCAGTGCCAGTTCCCCCCAGGGGCTCGAGACCCAGTACTTC,CSASSPQGLETQYF
TRBD1,once,TRBJ1-3,TRBV7-8,TGTGCCAGCAGCCGGACAGGGAATGGAAACACCATATATTTT,CASSRTGNGNTIYF
-,-,TRBJ1-5,TRBV7-9,TGTGCCAGCAGCTTGGGGGGTCAGCCCCAGCATTTT,CASSLGGQPQHF
TRBD2,-,TRBJ2-3,TRBV4-3,TGCGCCAGCAGCCAAGTTTCCCCAGTACAGCGGGACTTCTACACAGATACGCAGTATTTT,CASSQVSPVQRDFYTDTQYF
TRBD1,once,TRBJ2-1,TRBV10-1,TGCGCCAGCAGCCGTAGGGACAGTGGAAATGAGCAGTTCTTC,CASSRRDSGNEQFF
TRBD1,-,TRBJ1-6,TRBV27,TGTGCCAGCAGTCCTAGACAGGGGAGTTCCTATAATTCACCCCTCCACTTT,CASSPRQGSSYNSPLHF
-,-,TRBJ2-5,TRBV30,TGTGCCTACAGGGTCGGGGAGACCCAGTACTTC,CAYRVGETQYF
TRBD1,few,TRBJ1-2,TRBV9,TGTGCCAGCAGCTTAAGGGCAGGGGGCGCGTTGGGTCATGGCTACACCTTC,CASSLRAGGALGHGYTF
-,many,TRBJ1-5,TRBV4-3,TGCGCCAGCAGCCAAGATACAGGACCGAATCAGCCCCAGCATTTT,CASSQDTGPNQPQHF
TRBD2,-,TRBJ2-4,TRBV6-2/TRBV6-3,TGTGCCAGCAGTTACTATTATTGGCGGGGGACGTTAGCCAAAAACATTCAGTACTTC,CASSYYYWRGTLAKNIQYF
-,-,TRBJ2-5,TRBV28,TGTGCCAGCAGTTTCTACTTACAAGAGACCCAGTACTTC,CASSFYLQETQYF
-,-,TRBJ2-1,TRBV6-1,TGTGCCAGCAGTGAAAGGTGGGGGGGCCGGAATGAGCAGTTCTTC,CASSERWGGRNEQFF
-,once,TRBJ2-1,TRBV11-3,TGTGCCAGCAGCGCGGGCCAGGGGCTAAGGGAGCAGTTCTTC,CASSAGQGLREQFF
TRBD2,-,TRBJ2-2,TRBV9,TGTGCCAGCAGCGTAACTAGCGGGAACACCGGGGAGCTGTTTTTT,CASSVTSGNTGELFF
TRBD2,few,TRBJ2-7,TRBV6-2/TRBV6-3,TGTGCCAGCAGTGGACCCAGGCGGGCTAGCGGGGGGGCCACCTACGAGCAGTACTTC,CASSGPRRASGGATYEQYF
-,-,TRBJ1-1,TRBV5-6,TGTGCCAGCAGCTTGAAGTCGCGCTATAAGGCTTTCTTT,CASSLKSRYKAFF
TRBD2,-,TRBJ2-3,TRBV19,TGTGCCAGTAGTATCATGGGGGGAGGGAGCACAGATACGCAGTATTTT,CASSIMGGGSTDTQYF
-,-,TRBJ1-1,TRBV19,TGTGCCAGTACCCTTAGCGGAGGGGTGGGCACTGAAGCTTTCTTT,CASTLSGGVGTEAFF
-,few,TRBJ1-5,TRBV12-5,TGTGCTAGTGGTTTTCGAGGGAGTAATCAGCCCCAGCATTTT,CASGFRGSNQPQHF